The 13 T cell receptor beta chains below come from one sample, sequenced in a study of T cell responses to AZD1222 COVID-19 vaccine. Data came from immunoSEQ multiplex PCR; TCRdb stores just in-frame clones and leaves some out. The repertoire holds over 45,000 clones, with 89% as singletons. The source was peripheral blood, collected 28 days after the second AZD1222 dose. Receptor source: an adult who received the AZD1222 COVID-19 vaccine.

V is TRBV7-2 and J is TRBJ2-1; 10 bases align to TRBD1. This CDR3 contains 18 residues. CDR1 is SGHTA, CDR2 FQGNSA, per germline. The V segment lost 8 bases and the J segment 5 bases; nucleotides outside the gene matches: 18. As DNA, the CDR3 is TGTGCCAGCGCGGGACAGGGGTCCGGGACTACCCTTGACAATGAGCAGTTCTTC. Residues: CASAGQGSGTTLDNEQFF. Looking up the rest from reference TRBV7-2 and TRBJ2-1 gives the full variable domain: GAGVSQSPSNKVTEKGKDVELRCDPISGHTALYWYRQSLGQGLEFLIYFQGNSAPDKSGLPSDRFSAERTGGSVSTLTIQRTQQEDSAVYLCASAGQGSGTTLDNEQFFGPGTRLTVL.

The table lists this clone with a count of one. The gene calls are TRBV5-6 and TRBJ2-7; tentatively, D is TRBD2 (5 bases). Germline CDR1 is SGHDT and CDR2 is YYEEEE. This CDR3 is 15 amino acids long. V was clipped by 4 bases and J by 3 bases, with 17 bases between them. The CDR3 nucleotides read TGTGCCAGCAGCCGCTATGGCGGGCCAGTCTACGAGCAGTACTTC. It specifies CASSRYGGPVYEQYF.

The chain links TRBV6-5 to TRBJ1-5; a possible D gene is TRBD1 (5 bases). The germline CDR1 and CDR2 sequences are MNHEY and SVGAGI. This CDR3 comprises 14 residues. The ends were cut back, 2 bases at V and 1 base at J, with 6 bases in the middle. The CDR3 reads CASSYGASNQPQHF. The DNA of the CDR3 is TGTGCCAGCAGTTACGGGGCAAGCAATCAGCCCCAGCATTTT.

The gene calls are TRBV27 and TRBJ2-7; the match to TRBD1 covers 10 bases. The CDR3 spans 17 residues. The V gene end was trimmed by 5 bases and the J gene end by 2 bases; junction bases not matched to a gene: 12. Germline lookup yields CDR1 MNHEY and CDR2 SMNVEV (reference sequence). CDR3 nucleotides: TGTGCCAGCAGTACCGGGACAGGGGTCGTGGAGCCCTACGAGCAGTACTTC. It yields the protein CASSTGTGVVEPYEQYF.

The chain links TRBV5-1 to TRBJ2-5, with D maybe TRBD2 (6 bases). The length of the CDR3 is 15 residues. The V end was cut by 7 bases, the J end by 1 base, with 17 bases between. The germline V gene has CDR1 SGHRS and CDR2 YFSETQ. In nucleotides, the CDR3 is TGCGCCAGCCACACGGGAAAGGGAGGCCAAGAGACCCAGTACTTC. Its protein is CASHTGKGGQETQYF.

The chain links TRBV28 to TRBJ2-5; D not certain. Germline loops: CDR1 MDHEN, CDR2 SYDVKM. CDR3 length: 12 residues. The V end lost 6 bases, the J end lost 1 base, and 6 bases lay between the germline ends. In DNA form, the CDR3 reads TGTGCCAGCAGCCCGATCCAAGAGACCCAGTACTTC. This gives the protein CASSPIQETQYF.

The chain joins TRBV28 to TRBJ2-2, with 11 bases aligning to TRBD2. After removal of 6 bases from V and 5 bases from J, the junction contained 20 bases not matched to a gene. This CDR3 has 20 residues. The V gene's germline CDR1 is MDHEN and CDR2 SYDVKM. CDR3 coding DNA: TGTGCCAGCAGCCACGCCCGGCCTGGTAGCGGGAGGGCCGTAACCGGGGAGCTGTTTTTT. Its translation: CASSHARPGSGRAVTGELFF. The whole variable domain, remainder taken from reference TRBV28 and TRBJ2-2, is DVKVTQSSRYLVKRTGEKVFLECVQDMDHENMFWYRQDPGLGLRLIYFSYDVKMKEKGDIPEGYSVSREKKERFSLILESASTNQTSMYLCASSHARPGSGRAVTGELFFGEGSRLTVL.

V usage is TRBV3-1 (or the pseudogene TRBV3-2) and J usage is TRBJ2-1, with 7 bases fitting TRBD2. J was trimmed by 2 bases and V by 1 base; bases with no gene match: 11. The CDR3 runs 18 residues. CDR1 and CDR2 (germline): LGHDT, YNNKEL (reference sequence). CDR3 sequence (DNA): TGTGCCAGCAGCCAAGGGCCGCCGCGGGGGTCCACCTACAATGAGCAGTTCTTC. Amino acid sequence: CASSQGPPRGSTYNEQFF.

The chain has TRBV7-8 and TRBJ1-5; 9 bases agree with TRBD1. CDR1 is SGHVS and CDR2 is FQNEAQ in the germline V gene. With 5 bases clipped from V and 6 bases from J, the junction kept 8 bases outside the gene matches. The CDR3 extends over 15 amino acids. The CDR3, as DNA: TGTGCCAGCAGCCAAGAGGGGACAGGGAGTCAGCCCCAGCATTTT. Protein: CASSQEGTGSQPQHF.

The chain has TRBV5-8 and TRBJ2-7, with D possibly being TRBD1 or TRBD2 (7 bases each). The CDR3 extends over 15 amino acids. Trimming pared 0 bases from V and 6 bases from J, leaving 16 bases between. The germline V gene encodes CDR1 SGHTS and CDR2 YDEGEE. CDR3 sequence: CASSLVGRGGFEQYF. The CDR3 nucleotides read TGTGCCAGCAGCTTGGTGGGCAGGGGGGGGTTCGAGCAGTACTTC.

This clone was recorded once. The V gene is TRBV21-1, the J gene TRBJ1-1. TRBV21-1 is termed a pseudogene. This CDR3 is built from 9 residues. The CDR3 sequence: CASSNALFF. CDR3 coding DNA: TGTGCCAGCAGCAATGCCCTTTTCTTT.

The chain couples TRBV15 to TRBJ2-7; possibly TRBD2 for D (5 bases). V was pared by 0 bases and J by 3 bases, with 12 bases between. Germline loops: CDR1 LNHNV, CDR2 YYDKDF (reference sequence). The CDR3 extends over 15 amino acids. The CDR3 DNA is TGTGCCACCAGCAGAGATCGATATGAGGGCTACGAGCAGTACTTC. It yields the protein CATSRDRYEGYEQYF. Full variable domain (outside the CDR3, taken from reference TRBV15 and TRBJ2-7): DAMVIQNPRYQVTQFGKPVTLSCSQTLNHNVMYWYQQKSSQAPKLLFHYYDKDFNNEADTPDNFQSRRPNTSFCFLDIRSPGLGDTAMYLCATSRDRYEGYEQYFGPGTRLTVT.

The CDR3 loop is CASSPGLAGTYEQYF. The CDR3 bases are TGTGCCAGCAGCCCGGGACTAGCGGGGACCTACGAGCAGTACTTC. The rearrangement joins TRBV7-9 to TRBJ2-7, with 13 bases that match TRBD2. Trimming removed 5 bases from V and 2 bases from J; junction bases left unmatched: 3. The CDR3 has 15 amino acids. CDR1 is SEHNR, CDR2 FQNEAQ, per germline (reference sequence).